Listed below are T cell receptor beta chains from one sample, sequenced in a study of blood T cell repertoires in COVID-19. Clones were read by immunoSEQ multiplex PCR, and TCRdb kept only the in-frame ones, dropping some. The sample yields 150,000 to 200,000 clones, just under 80% seen once. Material: peripheral blood. Every receptor here comes from an elderly woman with acute or convalescent COVID-19. Each CDR3 is given with its conserved first and last residue. A D gene is named only where the DNA matches it firmly. Some rows have no size entry. The others give once, few or many, or a class for an expanded clone.

V	J	D	size	DNA	CDR3
TRBV5-1	TRBJ2-3	-	-	TGCGCCAGCAGCCCGGGACTTTCCTTTGCTAGCACAGATACGCAGTATTTT	CASSPGLSFASTDTQYF
TRBV29-1	TRBJ1-1	-	-	TGCAGCTGTTGTGACACCAACACTGAAGCTTTCTTT	CSCCDTNTEAFF
TRBV5-1	TRBJ2-1	TRBD1	-	TGCGCCAGCAGCCCATTACAGGGGGCGAAGTTCTTC	CASSPLQGAKFF
TRBV5-1	TRBJ1-6	-	-	TGCGCCAGCAGCCTGGACAGCTCCTATAATTCACCCCTCCACTTT	CASSLDSSYNSPLHF
TRBV7-9	TRBJ1-2	-	-	TGTGCCAGCAGCTTAGAAACTGCGACAGGTTGGAACTATGGCTACACCTTC	CASSLETATGWNYGYTF
TRBV6-5	TRBJ1-2	-	-	TGTGCCAGCAGTTACCAGGGGTCTGGCTACACCTTC	CASSYQGSGYTF
TRBV29-1	TRBJ2-1	TRBD2	few	TGCAGCGTGACCCCTAGCTCGAGGCGGGGGATGTTCTTC	CSVTPSSRRGMFF
TRBV7-9	TRBJ2-5	TRBD2	few	TGTGCCAGCAGCCCCGGGACTAGCGGGAGAATGGGGCAAGAGACCCAGTACTTC	CASSPGTSGRMGQETQYF
TRBV2	TRBJ2-3	TRBD2	-	TGTGCCAGCAGCCCCGGGACTAGCAGGGCAGATACGCAGTATTTT	CASSPGTSRADTQYF
TRBV5-1	TRBJ2-1	-	-	TGCGCCAGCAGCCCCGGGATTGAGCAGTTCTTC	CASSPGIEQFF
TRBV5-5	TRBJ2-1	TRBD1	-	TGTGCCAGCAGGGAGACAGGGGGTACCTACAATGAGCAGTTCTTC	CASRETGGTYNEQFF
TRBV27	TRBJ1-5	-	-	TGTGCCAGCAGTTTGCGGGGGACCAATCAGCCCCAGCATTTT	CASSLRGTNQPQHF
TRBV4-1	TRBJ2-7	TRBD1	-	TGCGCCAGCAGCCAAGAAGGGACAGTTTTTTCCTACGAGCAGTACTTC	CASSQEGTVFSYEQYF
TRBV6-6	TRBJ2-1	-	-	TGTGCCAGCAGTGACAAGAATGAGCAGTTCTTC	CASSDKNEQFF
TRBV29-1	TRBJ1-1	TRBD1	-	TGCAGCGTTGGGGGACAGCTGAACACTGAAGCTTTCTTT	CSVGGQLNTEAFF
TRBV6-5	TRBJ2-2	TRBD1	-	TGTGCCAGCAGTTACGGACAGGGGCCCGGCGGGGAGCTGTTTTTT	CASSYGQGPGGELFF
TRBV6-5	TRBJ1-6	-	-	TGTGCCAGCAGTTACGAGGGCCCGAAAAATTCACCCCTCCACTTT	CASSYEGPKNSPLHF
TRBV5-4	TRBJ2-1	-	-	TGTGCCAGCAGCTTGGGGACAGTAACTATTAACAATGAGCAGTTCTTC	CASSLGTVTINNEQFF
TRBV28	TRBJ2-1	-	-	TGTGCCAGCAGTTTGAACCGGGAGCAGTTCTTC	CASSLNREQFF
TRBV2	TRBJ2-5	-	-	TGTGCCAGCAGCGTAAAAGAGACCCAGTACTTC	CASSVKETQYF
TRBV24-1	TRBJ1-5	TRBD1	-	TGTGCCACCAGTGATTCAGCAGGGGGCGATCAGCCCCAGCATTTT	CATSDSAGGDQPQHF
TRBV20-1	TRBJ1-1	-	-	TGCAGTGCTCTAGGGGTTGAAGCTTTCTTT	CSALGVEAFF
TRBV7-8	TRBJ2-6	TRBD1	-	TGTGCCAGCAGCTTAGGCTCAGGGGGCAACTCTGGGGCCAACGTCCTGACTTTC	CASSLGSGGNSGANVLTF
TRBV10-2	TRBJ1-2	TRBD1	-	TGCGCCAGCAGTGAGTTGCGACAGGGCTATGGCTACACCTTC	CASSELRQGYGYTF
TRBV30	TRBJ2-7	-	-	TGTGCCTGGACCGAGACCGGGGAGCAGTACTTC	CAWTETGEQYF
TRBV28	TRBJ2-7	TRBD2	-	TGTGCCAGCATTTTGTCTAGCGGGGTCGGGGAGCAGTACTTC	CASILSSGVGEQYF
TRBV7-3	TRBJ1-1	TRBD1	-	TGTGCCAGCAGTCGACAGGGAGAGAACACTGAAGCTTTCTTT	CASSRQGENTEAFF
TRBV6-5	TRBJ2-7	TRBD1	-	TGTGCCAGCAGTTACCAGGACAGGGGCTCCTACGAGCAGTACTTC	CASSYQDRGSYEQYF
TRBV5-1	TRBJ2-1	-	-	TGCGCCAGCAGCTTGAACAGGGAAGATGAGCAGTTCTTC	CASSLNREDEQFF
TRBV24-1	TRBJ1-2	-	-	TGTGCCACCAGCGGGAGGGCCGACTTCTATGGCTACACCTTC	CATSGRADFYGYTF
TRBV5-6	TRBJ2-5	-	once	TGTGCCAGCAGCTTGGGGCTAGAACTTCTGGGGACCCAGTACTTC	CASSLGLELLGTQYF
TRBV3-1/TRBV3-2	TRBJ1-2	-	-	TGTGCCAGCACACTACAGGGTTCTCATGGCTACACCTTC	CASTLQGSHGYTF
TRBV3-1/TRBV3-2	TRBJ2-7	TRBD2	-	TGTGCCAGCAGCCAATCCCTTTCTTTACTAGCGCAAGAGTACGAGCAGTACTTC	CASSQSLSLLAQEYEQYF
TRBV7-2	TRBJ1-3	TRBD1	-	TGTGCCAGCAGCCCGGGACAGGCATTATCTGGAAACACCATATATTTT	CASSPGQALSGNTIYF
TRBV5-1	TRBJ2-7	TRBD2	-	TGCGCCAGCAGCCCTTGGACTAGCGGCTACGAGCAGTACTTC	CASSPWTSGYEQYF
TRBV10-1	TRBJ2-1	-	-	TGCGCCAGCAGTTCCGGACAGAACAATGAGCAGTTCTTC	CASSSGQNNEQFF
TRBV5-1	TRBJ2-7	-	-	TGCGCCAGCAGCTTGGGGAGGGGTCGGGCCTACGAGCAGTACTTC	CASSLGRGRAYEQYF
TRBV11-2	TRBJ2-1	-	-	TGTGCCAGCAGCTTAGGAGAAGTGAATGAGCAGTTCTTC	CASSLGEVNEQFF
TRBV3-1/TRBV3-2	TRBJ1-2	-	-	TGTGCCAGCAGCCTTCGAGCGGGGCAGGGGTATGGCTACACCTTC	CASSLRAGQGYGYTF
TRBV19	TRBJ2-4	-	-	TGTGCCAGTAGTATAGACCCACAGGGACCCAAAAACATTCAGTACTTC	CASSIDPQGPKNIQYF
TRBV4-1	TRBJ2-5	-	-	TGCGCCAGCAGCCAAGTCTTCGGGGGGACCCAGTACTTC	CASSQVFGGTQYF
TRBV14	TRBJ2-3	TRBD2	-	TGTGCCAGCAGCCTTCAGCGGGAGGGAGATACGCAGTATTTT	CASSLQREGDTQYF
TRBV18	TRBJ1-1	-	-	TGTGCCAGCTCACCATATCTGGCGGAGAACACTGAAGCTTTCTTT	CASSPYLAENTEAFF
TRBV27	TRBJ1-5	TRBD1	-	TGTGCCAGCAGTTTGGCAGGGGGCCCGCCCCAGCATTTT	CASSLAGGPPQHF
TRBV7-9	TRBJ1-1	-	-	TGTGCCAGCAGCTTAGCGGAGGCCCCACGCACTGAAGCTTTCTTT	CASSLAEAPRTEAFF
TRBV6-5	TRBJ2-3	-	-	TGTGCCAGTAAACTAGAGAGGGGCACAGATACGCAGTATTTT	CASKLERGTDTQYF
TRBV30	TRBJ1-1	-	-	TGTGCCTGGAGTGGGCCCGGAAGTTCCGTCGGGGAAGCTTTCTTT	CAWSGPGSSVGEAFF
TRBV6-6	TRBJ2-5	-	once	TGTGCCAGCAGTCAGTTCAGAGGAGAGACCCAGTACTTC	CASSQFRGETQYF
TRBV15	TRBJ1-1	-	-	TGTGCCACCAGCAGGCCCCCGGGATTGAACACTGAAGCTTTCTTT	CATSRPPGLNTEAFF
TRBV5-6	TRBJ1-5	-	-	TGTGCCAGCAGCTTGGCCGGGTCAGGGGTTCAGCCCCAGCATTTT	CASSLAGSGVQPQHF
TRBV2	TRBJ1-1	-	-	TGTGCCTCGAGCAAGCCCGTGAACACTGAAGCTTTCTTT	CASSKPVNTEAFF
TRBV6-5	TRBJ2-3	TRBD2	-	TGTGCCAGCAGTTACGGCGGGAGGAACACAGATACGCAGTATTTT	CASSYGGRNTDTQYF
TRBV7-9	TRBJ1-1	TRBD1	-	TGTGCGCACAACAGGGGAGCGGTGATGAACACTGAAGCTTTCTTT	CAHNRGAVMNTEAFF